This T cell receptor beta chain was retrieved from a study of T cells after yellow fever vaccination. Findings and limits, study-wide: Weaker in magnitude, the secondary response showed a faster peak on day 5 versus 15.

This clonotype was observed at least ten times. Antigen: not known. The TCR cDNA carried a universal primer site and UMIs from 5'RACE template switching. TCRdb analysed the 5' RACE reads with MiXCR anew, one entry per CDR3 protein. The table shows just under 600,000 distinct CDR3 sequences, with approximately 12% occurring only once. The TCR originated in a man aged 30 to 45 who received the YFV17D yellow fever vaccine. The sequences come from PBMCs, collected on the day of the yellow fever booster vaccination.

For the CDR3, the DNA is TGTGCCTGGAGAGGACAGGGGGGCTCACCCCTCCACTTT. As protein: CAWRGQGGSPLHF. This rearrangement joins TRBV30 to TRBJ1-6; 10 nucleotides line up with TRBD1. Trimming cost V 3 bases and J 10 bases; bases outside gene matches: 3. The CDR3 runs to 13 residues. The V gene's germline CDR1 is GTSNPN and CDR2 SVGIG (reference sequence).